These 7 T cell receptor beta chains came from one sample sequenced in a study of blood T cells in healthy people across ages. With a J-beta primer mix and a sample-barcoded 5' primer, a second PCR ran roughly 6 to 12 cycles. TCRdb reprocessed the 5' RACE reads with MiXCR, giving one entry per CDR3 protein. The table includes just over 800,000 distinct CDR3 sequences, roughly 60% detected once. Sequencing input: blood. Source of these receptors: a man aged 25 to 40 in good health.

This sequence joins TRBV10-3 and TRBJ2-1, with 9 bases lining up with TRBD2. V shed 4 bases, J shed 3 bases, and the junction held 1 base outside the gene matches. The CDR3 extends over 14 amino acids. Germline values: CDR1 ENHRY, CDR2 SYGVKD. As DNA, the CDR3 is TGTGCCATCAGTGTGACTAGCGGCTACAATGAGCAGTTCTTC. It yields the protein CAISVTSGYNEQFF.

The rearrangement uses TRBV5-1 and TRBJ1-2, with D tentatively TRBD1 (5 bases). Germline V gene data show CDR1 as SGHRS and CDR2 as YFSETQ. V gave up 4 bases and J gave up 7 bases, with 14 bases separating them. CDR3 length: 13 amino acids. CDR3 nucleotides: TGCGCCAGCAGCACCCCTGGGGACGGTGGCTACACCTTC. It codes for CASSTPGDGGYTF.

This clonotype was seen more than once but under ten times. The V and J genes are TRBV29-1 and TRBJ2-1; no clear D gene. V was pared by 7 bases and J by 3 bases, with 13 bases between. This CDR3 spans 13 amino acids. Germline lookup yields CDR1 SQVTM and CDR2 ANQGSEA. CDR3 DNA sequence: TGCAGCGCTACCGATGGAGACTACAATGAGCAGTTCTTC. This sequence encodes CSATDGDYNEQFF.

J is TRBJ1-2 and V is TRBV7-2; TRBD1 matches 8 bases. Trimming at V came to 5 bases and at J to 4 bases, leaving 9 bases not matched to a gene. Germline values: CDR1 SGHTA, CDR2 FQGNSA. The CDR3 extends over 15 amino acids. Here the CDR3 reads CASSRSDREAYGYTF. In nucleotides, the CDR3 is TGTGCCAGCAGCCGCTCGGACAGGGAAGCCTATGGCTACACCTTC.

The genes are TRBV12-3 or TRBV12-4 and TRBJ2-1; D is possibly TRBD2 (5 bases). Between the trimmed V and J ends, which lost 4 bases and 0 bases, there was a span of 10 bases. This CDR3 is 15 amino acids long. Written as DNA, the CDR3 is TGTGCCAGCAGTTCCCGGACTGCCTCCTACAATGAGCAGTTCTTC. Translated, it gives CASSSRTASYNEQFF.

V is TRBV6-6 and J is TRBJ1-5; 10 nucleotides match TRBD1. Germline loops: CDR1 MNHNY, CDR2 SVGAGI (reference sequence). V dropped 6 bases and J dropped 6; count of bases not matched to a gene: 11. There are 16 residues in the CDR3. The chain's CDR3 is CASRNRGQGLAQPQHF. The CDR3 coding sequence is TGTGCCAGCAGAAACCGGGGACAGGGGTTGGCTCAGCCCCAGCATTTT.

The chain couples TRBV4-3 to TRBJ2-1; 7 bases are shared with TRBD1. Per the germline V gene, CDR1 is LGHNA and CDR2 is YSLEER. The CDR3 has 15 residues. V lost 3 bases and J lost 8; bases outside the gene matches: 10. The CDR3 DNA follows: TGCGCCAGCAGCCAGACCGGCAGGGGGATCGATGAGCAGTTCTTC. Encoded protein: CASSQTGRGIDEQFF.